This T cell receptor beta chain originates from a study of T-cell reconstitution after alpha-beta-depleted transplantation in children. The library targeted TCRbeta and was prepared with unique molecular identifiers. Each CDR3 protein gets one entry after TCRdb re-called the PCR reads with MiXCR. The table has 260,000 or so distinct CDR3 sequences, about 11% seen once. At least ten counts were recorded for this clonotype. Sequencing used PBMCs from the stem cell graft donor, obtained from the stem cell graft. The clonotype was recovered from a human donor who donated a stem cell graft to a child with acute lymphoblastic leukemia.

Here the CDR3 DNA reads TGTGCCAGCAGCTTGATAGGGTCAGGGAACACTGAAGCTTTCTTT. Protein product: CASSLIGSGNTEAFF. This chain connects TRBV7-2 to TRBJ1-1; D ambiguous. Germline CDR1 and CDR2: SGHTA and FQGNSA. This CDR3 is 15 amino acids long. The V and J ends lost 3 bases and 1 base respectively, with 12 bases between them.